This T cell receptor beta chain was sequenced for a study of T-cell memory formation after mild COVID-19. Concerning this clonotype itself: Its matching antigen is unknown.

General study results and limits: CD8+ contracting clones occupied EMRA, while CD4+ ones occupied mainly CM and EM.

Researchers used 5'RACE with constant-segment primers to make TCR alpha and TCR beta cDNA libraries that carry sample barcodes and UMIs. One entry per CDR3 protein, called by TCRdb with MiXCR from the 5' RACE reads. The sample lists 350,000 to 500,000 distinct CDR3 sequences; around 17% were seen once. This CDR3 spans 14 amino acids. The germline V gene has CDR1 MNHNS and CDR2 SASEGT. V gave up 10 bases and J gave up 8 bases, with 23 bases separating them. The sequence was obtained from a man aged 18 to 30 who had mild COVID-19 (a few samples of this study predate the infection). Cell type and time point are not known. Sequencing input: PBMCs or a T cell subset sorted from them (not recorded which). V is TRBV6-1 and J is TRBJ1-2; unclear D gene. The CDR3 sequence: CATLPGTKLGGYTF. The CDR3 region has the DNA TGTGCCACCCTCCCCGGCACAAAACTGGGAGGCTACACCTTC.